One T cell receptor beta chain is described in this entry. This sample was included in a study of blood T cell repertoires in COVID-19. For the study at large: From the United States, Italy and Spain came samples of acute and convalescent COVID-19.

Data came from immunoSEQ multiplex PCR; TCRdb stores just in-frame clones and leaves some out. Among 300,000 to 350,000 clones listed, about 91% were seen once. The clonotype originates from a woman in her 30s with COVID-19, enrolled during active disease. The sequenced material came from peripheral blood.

This CDR3 is CASSYLDREDYTF. CDR3 coding DNA: TGTGCCAGCAGTTACCTCGACAGGGAGGACTACACCTTC. This chain connects TRBV6-2 or TRBV6-3 to TRBJ1-2; 7 bases map to TRBD1. CDR1 is MNHEY, CDR2 SVGEGT, per germline. The CDR3 runs to 13 residues. V shed 2 bases and J 10 bases; nucleotides not matched to a gene: 7.